Reported below is one T cell receptor beta chain. In this sample, this clonotype turned up many times. It lacks a known antigen. Base qualities were left out, and no much larger clone turns up one base away. The CDR3 holds 15 amino acids from the cysteine to the phenylalanine. Only CDR3 DNA remains: 45 bases, in frame from the first base. Per the germline V gene (reference sequence), SEHNR is the CDR1 and FQNEAQ is the CDR2. The germline V end is reduced by 2 bases and the J end by 10 bases; junction bases left unmatched: 10. The sample is drawn from a study of blood T cells in healthy people across ages (dated by TCRdb to the mid-2010s). Regarding the complete study: Template switching captured roughly one uniquely barcoded TCR beta cDNA molecule per two T cells in model experiments. The donors were split into four age groups: young (average approximately 16 years), middle-aged (roughly 39), aged (over 55) and long-lived (over 75). Donors of different ages were randomly distributed across sequencing lanes to avoid experimental bias. Using the same blood draw, the study looked at two additional independent replicas of 1 million unique cDNA reads for two donors, one aged 18 to 29 and the other aged 80 or older. The study measured age-related changes in TCR beta repertoire diversity using deep sequencing normalized with unique cDNA molecular identifiers.

Results and caveats for the whole study, not just this receptor: Conclusive comparison of naive and antigen-experienced compartments was prevented by the profiling of bulk unsorted PBMCs. Compared with the aged group, the long-lived group had more naive CD4+ T cells, fewer expanded clones and increased TCR diversity, a pattern suggesting age selection. Because the CMV infection status of the donors was unknown, age-related changes in expanded clonotypes may potentially have been confounded. Estimates of total diversity from one million sequenced T cells were regarded as lower bounds and underestimates. The percentage of naive T cells measured by flow cytometry correlated strongly with observed TCR beta diversity. Observed TCR beta diversity per million T cells fell roughly linearly with age, and a significant reduction was already apparent by age roughly 41.

The roughly 39 donors, aged about 6 to 95 years, were systemically healthy Caucasian individuals from Russia. Roughly 9.5 milliliters of peripheral blood were drawn from each donor into EDTA-treated Vacutainer tubes. Ficoll-Paque density-gradient centrifugation was used to isolate PBMCs, with at least 7 million obtained per sample. Trizol reagent was used to extract total RNA from PBMCs, with at least 5.5 micrograms per sample. Naive CD45RAhigh/CD27high T cell percentages were measured by flow cytometry on a PBMC aliquot from every donor. The library relied on 5' RACE. The sequencer was an Illumina HiSeq 2500. The second PCR ran for about 7 to 11 cycles and used a J-beta primer mix along with a sample-barcoded 5' primer. A template-switch 5' adaptor carrying 12 random nucleotides introduced a unique molecular identifier onto each TCR beta cDNA molecule. Each sample yielded at least 3 million CDR3-containing paired-end reads. The Mint cDNA synthesis kit, primed by a TRBC-specific oligonucleotide, was used to synthesize first-strand cDNA from all RNA. All cDNA was treated with uracil-DNA glycosylase and then went through a first 18-cycle PCR with the universal primers M1SS and BC2_uni_R. The original methods were these. For normalization, 1 million high-quality reads were randomly selected from each sample, with every read carrying a distinct molecular identifier. Reads sharing molecular identifiers were discarded rather than binned into consensus sequences. MiTCR, set to a Q25 quality threshold and the strictest error-elimination algorithm, was used for CDR3 identification, clonotype clustering and error correction. A nonparametric unseen species model using Euler transformation provided a lower-bound estimate of total TCR beta diversity. The public reads were quality trimmed at Q25 with fastp and then assembled into clones with MiXCR by TCRdb, keeping productive beta chains. When rows share a CDR3 protein, they turn into one entry using the most common DNA and genes. The authors' filters were not applied to this entry. This sample gives approximately 810,000 distinct CDR3 sequences in total; under 35% of them show up just once. The ten largest clones represent about 18% of the sample.

Sequenced input: blood. Here the chain combines TRBV7-9 and TRBJ2-1, with 8 middle bases fitting TRBD1. This clonotype was obtained from a woman older than 75 in good health. Read as DNA, the sequence is TGTGCCAGCAGCTTAACGCTGGACAGGGTTGGGGAGCAGTTCTTC. The translation is CASSLTLDRVGEQFF.